A single sample is the source of the 15 T cell receptor beta chains below, sequenced in a study of pediatric ulcerative colitis. Profiled with immunoSEQ multiplex PCR; TCRdb holds only in-frame clones, not every one. The table shows around 36,000 clones, with about 81% occurring only once. During colonoscopy, one to two rectal pinch biopsies were collected. Sequencing input: gut tissue. These receptors all stem from a boy aged 5 to 17 with mild ulcerative colitis.

The rearrangement joins TRBV5-1 to TRBJ1-2, with D unclear. V was clipped by 1 base and J by 3 bases, with 7 bases between them. The CDR3 sequence is 13 residues long. Germline V CDR1 and CDR2: SGHRS, YFSETQ. The CDR3 loop reads CASSLLSDYGYTF. The CDR3 DNA is TGCGCCAGCAGCTTGTTAAGTGACTATGGCTACACCTTC. Full variable domain (outside the CDR3, taken from reference TRBV5-1 and TRBJ1-2): KAGVTQTPRYLIKTRGQQVTLSCSPISGHRSVSWYQQTPGQGLQFLFEYFSETQRNKGNFPGRFSGRQFSNSRSEMNVSTLELGDSALYLCASSLLSDYGYTFGSGTRLTVV.

The CDR3 bases are TGTGCCATCAGTGTAATACCGGACACTGAAGCTTTCTTT. This sequence encodes CAISVIPDTEAFF. The V call is TRBV10-3, the J call TRBJ1-1; D is undetermined. This CDR3 contains 13 residues. V lost 4 bases to trimming and J lost 3 bases, with 9 bases between them. Germline loops: CDR1 ENHRY, CDR2 SYGVKD.

The chain uses TRBV6-6 and TRBJ2-6, with D unclear. The CDR3 is 16 residues long. The V end lost 3 bases, the J end lost 0 bases, and 9 bases lay between the germline ends. Germline lookup yields CDR1 MNHNY and CDR2 SVGAGI (reference sequence). The CDR3 loop reads CASSYPELSGANVLTF. Written as DNA, the CDR3 is TGTGCCAGCAGTTATCCCGAACTCTCTGGGGCCAACGTCCTGACTTTC.

The chain couples TRBV5-5 to TRBJ2-5; D possibly corresponds to TRBD2 (6 bases). The CDR3 extends over 13 amino acids. Germline CDR1 and CDR2: SGHKS and YYEKEE (reference sequence). The ends were cut back, 4 bases at V and 5 bases at J, with 12 bases in the middle. The CDR3 nucleotides are TGTGCCAGCAGCCAGGGACTGACGGAGACCCAGTACTTC. Translated: CASSQGLTETQYF.

The chain recombines TRBV5-4 with TRBJ2-5; no clear D. Trimming removed 6 bases from V and 1 base from J, with 16 bases in between. The CDR3 covers 15 residues. Germline CDR1 and CDR2: SGHNT and YYREEE (reference sequence). The CDR3, as DNA: TGTGCCAGCACCCTAAACAGCGTTCGCCAAGAGACCCAGTACTTC. Protein sequence: CASTLNSVRQETQYF. The whole variable domain, remainder taken from reference TRBV5-4 and TRBJ2-5, is ETGVTQSPTHLIKTRGQQVTLRCSSQSGHNTVSWYQQALGQGPQFIFQYYREEENGRGNFPPRFSGLQFPNYSSELNVNALELDDSALYLCASTLNSVRQETQYFGPGTRLLVL.

CDR3 sequence: CASSQGLASRETQYF. Written as DNA, the CDR3 is TGCGCCAGCAGCCAAGGTTTAGCTAGCAGGGAGACCCAGTACTTC. The chain couples TRBV4-1 to TRBJ2-5; a weak D match, TRBD2 (5 bases). This CDR3 has 15 residues. The germline gives CDR1 MGHRA, CDR2 YSYEKL. The V end lost 1 base, the J end lost 5 bases, and 14 bases lay between the germline ends.

The sample holds a few counts of this clone. The J gene is TRBJ1-6, the V gene TRBV27; D gene ambiguous. V was shortened by 3 bases and J by 5 bases, with 8 bases between the two germline ends. The CDR3 has 14 amino acids. Germline loops: CDR1 MNHEY, CDR2 SMNVEV (reference sequence). CDR3 DNA: TGTGCCAGCAGTTTGAGCGGACATAATTCACCCCTCCACTTT. Its protein is CASSLSGHNSPLHF.

This chain links TRBV5-8 with TRBJ1-2; a weak D match, TRBD1 (5 bases). This CDR3 has 11 residues. Trimming stripped 3 bases from V and 5 bases from J, with 5 bases between. In germline, CDR1 is SGHTS, CDR2 YDEGEE. The CDR3 is CASSWGYGYTF. The CDR3 region has the DNA TGTGCCAGCAGCTGGGGGTATGGCTACACCTTC.

The chain combines TRBV5-4 with TRBJ2-3; tentatively, D is TRBD1 or TRBD2 (5 bases each). This CDR3 is built from 15 residues. The germline CDR1 and CDR2 sequences are SGHNT and YYREEE (reference sequence). Trimming removed 0 bases at V and 2 bases at J, with 10 bases between. DNA for the CDR3: TGTGCCAGCAGCTTGGTGGGACCCTACACAGATACGCAGTATTTT. Amino acids: CASSLVGPYTDTQYF.

The chain recombines TRBV18 with TRBJ2-3; 12 bases map to TRBD2. The junction had 7 bases not matched to a gene; V was cut back by 5 bases and J by 1 base. Germline V lookup: CDR1 KGHSH, CDR2 LQKENI. This CDR3 has 17 amino acids. The CDR3 DNA follows: TGTGCCAGCTCAACCAAACTAGCGGGGGGTCGCACAGATACGCAGTATTTT. It codes for CASSTKLAGGRTDTQYF.

The chain couples TRBV7-3 to TRBJ1-2; D remains unclear. CDR1 and CDR2 from the germline V gene are SGHTA and FQGTGA. V was pared by 2 bases and J by 4 bases, with 8 bases between. The CDR3 totals 13 residues. The CDR3 reads CASSLGESYGYTF. In DNA form, the CDR3 reads TGTGCCAGCAGCTTAGGGGAGAGCTATGGCTACACCTTC.

This chain uses TRBV7-8 with TRBJ2-2, with TRBD1 matching 9 bases. J lost 5 bases, V lost 10 bases, and 11 bases had no gene match. Germline V CDR1 and CDR2: SGHVS, FQNEAQ. The CDR3 has 15 amino acids. The CDR3 nucleotides are TGTGCCACAAAAATCGGACAGGGGCGGACCGGGGAGCTGTTTTTT. It encodes CATKIGQGRTGELFF.

This chain joins TRBV5-5 and TRBJ1-1; D gene unclear. V was cut by 5 bases and J by 1 base, with 15 bases left in between. There are 15 residues in the CDR3. CDR1 is SGHKS and CDR2 is YYEKEE in the germline V gene (reference sequence). The CDR3 DNA reads as TGTGCCAGCAGTTTAGGGTCGGGGAGGAACACTGAAGCTTTCTTT. Translation: CASSLGSGRNTEAFF.

This chain joins TRBV30 and TRBJ2-3; D gene ambiguous. The CDR3 sequence is 12 residues long. Germline assignment: CDR1 GTSNPN and CDR2 SVGIG (reference sequence). The V end was cut by 1 base, the J end by 2 bases, with 4 bases between. The CDR3, as DNA: TGTGCCTGGAGTGACCTCACAGATACGCAGTATTTT. It is translated as CAWSDLTDTQYF.

The chain has TRBV30 and TRBJ1-1; possible D gene TRBD1, 5 bases. Per the germline V gene, CDR1 is GTSNPN and CDR2 is SVGIG (reference sequence). V was trimmed by 7 bases and J by 4 bases, leaving 13 bases between them. The CDR3 is 12 amino acids. The CDR3, as DNA: TGTGCCTCCAATAAGGGGAGCACTGAAGCTTTCTTT. Translating it yields CASNKGSTEAFF.